The 25 T cell receptor beta chains in this list originate from one sample, sequenced in a study of vaccination effects on CD4 cells after COVID-19. No antigen has been assigned to these receptors. Repertoires were generated with immunoSEQ multiplex PCR, while TCRdb's copy carries only in-frame clones and drops some. The table shows around 16,000 clones, with just under 70% occurring only once. Antigen-specific CD4+ T cell clonotypes were called by their expansion after viral peptide-pool culture in ViraFEST. Culture lasted roughly 9 days before CD4+ T cell isolation. Participants each got two BNT162b2 or mRNA-1273 vaccine doses. The sequences come from CD4+ T cells from PBMCs cultured with SARS-CoV-2 spike peptides, collected after COVID-19 vaccination. The receptor source for this set is a human donor who received a COVID-19 vaccine.

The rearrangement uses TRBV5-6 and TRBJ2-1; 11 bases align to TRBD2. This CDR3 has 15 amino acids. Germline CDR1 reads SGHDT; CDR2 reads YYEEEE. The junction had 3 bases not matched to a gene; V was cut back by 3 bases and J by 4 bases. The CDR3 is CASSSGLAAYNEQFF. DNA of the CDR3: TGTGCCAGCAGCTCGGGACTAGCGGCTTACAATGAGCAGTTCTTC.

This clone was found a few times. The chain carries TRBV19 and TRBJ2-6; maybe TRBD2 (6 bases). The CDR3 is made up of 18 amino acids. The V and J ends lost 2 bases and 0 bases respectively, with 14 bases between them. Germline values: CDR1 LNHDA, CDR2 SQIVND (reference sequence). Written as DNA, the CDR3 is TGTGCCAGTAGTATAATAGACGGGAGAACCTCTGGGGCCAACGTCCTGACTTTC. Translating gives CASSIIDGRTSGANVLTF.

The chain couples TRBV6-1 to TRBJ1-1, with D uncertain. Germline V lookup: CDR1 MNHNS, CDR2 SASEGT. Trimming removed 0 bases at V and 11 bases at J, with 13 bases between. The CDR3 is 13 amino acids. The CDR3 DNA follows: TGTGCCAGCAGTGAAGCGTGGGGAGCTGGGGCTTTCTTT. It specifies CASSEAWGAGAFF.

This clone was counted a few times. V and J are TRBV11-2 and TRBJ1-3; weak D call: TRBD1 (5 bases). CDR1 and CDR2 (germline): SGHAT, FQNNGV. The V end was cut by 1 base, the J end by 2 bases, with 9 bases between. The CDR3 runs 15 residues. CDR3: CASSLARVPGNTIYF. The CDR3 DNA reads as TGTGCCAGCAGCTTAGCCAGGGTCCCTGGAAACACCATATATTTT.

This clone has a handful of counts. The J gene is TRBJ2-7, the V gene TRBV19; D is undetermined. Trimming shortened V by 5 bases and J by 4 bases, and 12 bases separated the two germline ends. The CDR3 sequence is 13 residues long. Looked up from germline, CDR1 is LNHDA and CDR2 is SQIVND (reference sequence). Written as DNA, the CDR3 is TGTGCCAGTAGTTCCCCGGGCCCTTACGAGCAGTACTTC. Translating it yields CASSSPGPYEQYF.

V usage is TRBV6-1 and J usage is TRBJ2-7, with TRBD1 matching 11 bases. The CDR3 has 14 residues. Germline-derived CDR1 and CDR2 are MNHNS and SASEGT. With 3 bases clipped from V and 4 bases from J, the junction kept 2 bases outside the gene matches. In nucleotides, the CDR3 is TGTGCCAGCAGTGACGGACAGGGGGCTTACGAGCAGTACTTC. It translates to CASSDGQGAYEQYF.

The chain couples TRBV5-1 to TRBJ2-7; 8 bases are a match to TRBD2. V gave up 1 base and J gave up 3 bases; unmatched junction bases: 6. This CDR3 has 15 residues. Germline V gene sequence: CDR1 SGHRS, CDR2 YFSETQ. The CDR3 DNA follows: TGCGCCAGCAGCTTGCTCACCGGGGGGGGCTACGAGCAGTACTTC. It specifies CASSLLTGGGYEQYF.

This clone was detected only once. The CDR3 bases are TGTGCCAGCACTAATGCCGGGGAGCGCTACACCTTC. It specifies CASTNAGERYTF. The chain uses TRBV12-3 or TRBV12-4 and TRBJ1-2, with unresolved D. The CDR3 is made up of 12 amino acids. Between the trimmed V and J ends, which lost 7 bases and 9 bases, there was a span of 15 bases.

The CDR3 here is CASSQGRDSLNTQYF. CDR3 DNA: TGTGCCAGCAGTCAAGGCCGGGACAGCCTAAATACCCAGTACTTC. V and J are TRBV2 and TRBJ2-5; 7 bases are shared with TRBD1. Germline V CDR1 and CDR2: SNHLY, FYNNEI. The CDR3 spans 15 residues. The V segment lost 5 bases and the J segment 8 bases; nucleotides outside the gene matches: 14.

The V call is TRBV29-1, the J call TRBJ1-1, with 7 bases fitting TRBD1. The CDR3 contains 13 residues. Germline V gives CDR1 SQVTM, CDR2 ANQGSEA. V gave up 7 bases and J gave up 3 bases; unmatched junction bases: 8. The CDR3 loop is CSGAQGVDTEAFF. In nucleotides, the CDR3 is TGCAGCGGGGCCCAGGGGGTGGACACTGAAGCTTTCTTT. Complete variable domain (other parts from reference TRBV29-1 and TRBJ1-1): SAVISQKPSRDICQRGTSLTIQCQVDSQVTMMFWYRQQPGQSLTLIATANQGSEATYESGFVIDKFPISRPNLTFSTLTVSNMSPEDSSIYLCSGAQGVDTEAFFGQGTRLTVV.

This chain uses TRBV11-2 with TRBJ2-5; 13 nucleotides agree with TRBD2. The CDR3 covers 16 residues. Trimming took 4 bases from V and 4 from J; bases not matched to a gene: 6. Germline V gives CDR1 SGHAT, CDR2 FQNNGV. CDR3 amino acids: CASSSTSGGARETQYF. The CDR3 DNA follows: TGTGCCAGCAGCTCCACTAGCGGGGGGGCCAGAGAGACCCAGTACTTC.

CDR3 residues: CASGPGTQPLSEQYF. DNA of the CDR3: TGTGCCAGCGGGCCCGGGACACAACCTCTAAGCGAGCAGTACTTC. This chain uses TRBV27 with TRBJ2-7; possible D gene TRBD1, 6 bases. The CDR3 consists of 15 residues. The germline V gene has CDR1 MNHEY and CDR2 SMNVEV (reference sequence). Trimming took 8 bases from V and 6 from J, leaving 23 bases between them.

The V call is TRBV7-8, the J call TRBJ2-7, with a tentative D call TRBD1 (6 bases). Trimming cost V 3 bases and J 5 bases, with 8 bases left between them. Germline loops: CDR1 SGHVS, CDR2 FQNEAQ. The CDR3 covers 12 residues. Written as DNA, the CDR3 is TGTGCCAGCAGCTTCGCAGGGGACGAGCAGTACTTC. This codes for CASSFAGDEQYF.

This chain links TRBV2 with TRBJ1-1; D is uncertain. The V end lost 5 bases, the J end lost 3 bases, and 10 bases lay between the germline ends. CDR1 and CDR2 (germline): SNHLY, FYNNEI. The CDR3 runs to 13 residues. CDR3 amino acids: CASSSDSYTEAFF. The DNA of the CDR3 is TGTGCCAGCAGTTCGGACTCTTACACTGAAGCTTTCTTT.

The chain carries TRBV18 and TRBJ2-7; 7 bases are shared with TRBD2. The junction had 8 bases not matched to a gene; V was cut back by 5 bases and J by 4 bases. This CDR3 is 14 amino acids long. The V gene's germline CDR1 is KGHSH and CDR2 LQKENI. The CDR3 nucleotides are TGTGCCAGCTCATCGGGACTACAGCCTTACGAGCAGTACTTC. Translating it yields CASSSGLQPYEQYF.

The J gene is TRBJ2-5, the V gene TRBV5-1; tentative D call: TRBD1 (6 bases). Deletions cut 3 bases from V and 4 bases from J, with 10 bases between. The CDR3 spans 13 residues. CDR1 is SGHRS and CDR2 is YFSETQ in the germline V gene. This CDR3 reads CASSSGQRETQYF. In nucleotides, the CDR3 is TGCGCCAGCAGCTCCGGACAGAGAGAGACCCAGTACTTC.

A single count supports this clone. V is TRBV5-1 and J is TRBJ1-1, with 10 bases fitting TRBD1. Germline V CDR1 and CDR2: SGHRS, YFSETQ. This CDR3 region has 18 residues. V shed 0 bases, J shed 3 bases, and the junction held 11 bases outside the gene matches. The DNA of the CDR3 is TGCGCCAGCAGCTTGGTAGGGACAGGGGTGAGGTGGGACACTGAAGCTTTCTTT. It codes for CASSLVGTGVRWDTEAFF.

Many counts were recorded for this clone. The rearrangement joins TRBV2 to TRBJ1-2, with D unresolved. From germline, CDR1 is SNHLY and CDR2 FYNNEI. V lost 4 bases and J 3 bases, leaving 6 bases between the germline ends. CDR3 size: 12 residues. CDR3 nucleotides: TGTGCCAGCAGTGCCCAGCACTATGGCTACACCTTC. Its translation is CASSAQHYGYTF.

The V call is TRBV2, the J call TRBJ1-1; TRBD1 is a possible D gene (5 bases). The CDR3 runs 11 residues. Trimming left V 6 bases short and J 7 bases short, with 9 bases between. Germline assignment: CDR1 SNHLY and CDR2 FYNNEI. The CDR3 spells CASRLQGEAFF. The CDR3 DNA reads as TGTGCCAGCAGGCTTCAGGGTGAAGCTTTCTTT.

This clone showed up just a few times. The rearrangement uses TRBV30 and TRBJ1-3; D may be TRBD1 (6 bases). V was trimmed by 0 bases and J by 0 bases, leaving 12 bases between them. Per the germline V gene, CDR1 is GTSNPN and CDR2 is SVGIG (reference sequence). This CDR3 has 16 amino acids. The CDR3 loop reads CAWSVLQGRSGNTIYF. The CDR3 DNA follows: TGTGCCTGGAGTGTACTCCAGGGGCGCTCTGGAAACACCATATATTTT.

The chain carries TRBV2 and TRBJ1-1; 7 nucleotides line up with TRBD1. CDR3 size: 14 residues. Trimming at V came to 4 bases and at J to 4 bases, leaving 6 bases not matched to a gene. CDR1 and CDR2 (germline): SNHLY, FYNNEI. The CDR3 is CASSGRQGATEAFF. The DNA for the CDR3 is TGTGCCAGCAGTGGCCGACAGGGTGCCACTGAAGCTTTCTTT.

This clone was seen more than once but under ten times. This chain links TRBV4-1 with TRBJ2-2, with D possibly TRBD2 on 7 matching bases. CDR1 and CDR2 (germline): MGHRA, YSYEKL. The CDR3 contains 18 residues. V was pared by 0 bases and J by 7 bases, with 21 bases between. The CDR3 loop reads CASSQERKVGGLVGELFF. The CDR3 coding sequence is TGCGCCAGCAGCCAAGAGAGGAAAGTGGGGGGGCTGGTCGGGGAGCTGTTTTTT.

The rearrangement links TRBV10-3 to TRBJ1-1, with TRBD1 matching over 7 bases. Trimming took 7 bases from V and 6 from J; bases not matched to a gene: 8. From germline, CDR1 is ENHRY and CDR2 SYGVKD. The CDR3 is made up of 13 amino acids. The CDR3 DNA sequence: TGTGCCATCAACGACAGGGTTAGGGCTGAAGCTTTCTTT. Protein product: CAINDRVRAEAFF.

The gene calls are TRBV25-1 and TRBJ1-1; TRBD1 aligns across 7 bases. Germline assignment: CDR1 MGHDK and CDR2 SYGVNS. The CDR3 runs to 13 residues. The V gene end was trimmed by 7 bases and the J gene end by 1 base; junction bases not matched to a gene: 3. Here the CDR3 DNA reads TGTGCCAGCACCGGGACAGAGAACACTGAAGCTTTCTTT. Its protein is CASTGTENTEAFF.

The chain carries TRBV28 and TRBJ2-7; 9 bases fit TRBD1. V lost 5 bases, J lost 5 bases, and 10 bases stayed unmatched. The germline CDR1 and CDR2 sequences are MDHEN and SYDVKM. The CDR3 loop spans 15 amino acids. The CDR3 DNA reads TGTGCCAGCAGTCGAGGACAGGGGCGAGTCGACGAGCAGTACTTC. Its translation is CASSRGQGRVDEQYF.